What follows are 9 T cell receptor beta chains derived from one specimen sequenced in a study of neurological immune-mediated disorders. A single record per CDR3 protein comes from TCRdb applying MiXCR to the 5' RACE reads. The table lists fewer than 85,000 distinct CDR3 sequences, 3.9% of them singletons, with 1.3% in the top ten. Sequencing input: PBMCs. The origin of the receptors is a man aged 30 to 45 with multiple sclerosis.

This clonotype appeared many times. V usage is TRBV15 and J usage is TRBJ2-7; 12 nucleotides align to TRBD1. V trimming: 3 bases; J trimming: 6 bases; junction bases outside the gene matches: 12. CDR1 and CDR2 from the germline V gene are LNHNV and YYDKDF (reference sequence). The CDR3 has 17 residues. The CDR3 sequence: CATSSLFPGQGATEQYF. CDR3 nucleotides: TGTGCCACCAGCAGCCTTTTCCCGGGACAGGGGGCTACCGAGCAGTACTTC.

This clonotype was found many times. The V gene is TRBV2, the J gene TRBJ2-3; D not certain. The CDR3 is made up of 12 amino acids. Trimming shortened V by 4 bases and J by 2 bases, and 4 bases separated the two germline ends. The germline V gene encodes CDR1 SNHLY and CDR2 FYNNEI. CDR3 amino acids: CASSGTTDTQYF. Written as DNA, the CDR3 is TGTGCCAGCAGTGGGACCACAGATACGCAGTATTTT. The full variable domain, with the rest looked up from reference TRBV2 and TRBJ2-3, is EPEVTQTPSHQVTQMGQEVILRCVPISNHLYFYWYRQILGQKVEFLVSFYNNEISEKSEIFDDQFSVERPDGSNFTLKIRSTKLEDSAMYFCASSGTTDTQYFGPGTRLTVL.

This clonotype was seen many times. The chain joins TRBV20-1 to TRBJ1-6; the D is unclear. Per germline, CDR1 DFQATT and CDR2 SNEGSKA (reference sequence). V dropped 4 bases and J dropped 4 bases, with 20 bases sitting between them. The CDR3 covers 17 residues. CDR3 nucleotides: TGCAGTGCTATTGCCATGGATTACAGCAAATATAATTCACCCCTCCACTTT. This codes for CSAIAMDYSKYNSPLHF.

This clonotype was counted only a few times. The V gene is TRBV29-1, the J gene TRBJ1-1, with D perhaps matching TRBD1 (5 bases). Trimming stripped 6 bases from V and 1 base from J, with 15 bases between. The CDR3 has 14 amino acids. Germline CDR1 is SQVTM and CDR2 is ANQGSEA. CDR3 bases: TGCAGCGTACGGGGGATGGGGAAGAACACTGAAGCTTTCTTT. Amino acids: CSVRGMGKNTEAFF.

This clonotype occurred many times. V gene TRBV6-2 or TRBV6-3 combines with J gene TRBJ2-5, with 7 bases lining up with TRBD1. Per germline, CDR1 MNHEY and CDR2 SVGEGT. CDR3 length: 13 residues. Trimming took 6 bases from V and 5 from J; bases not matched to a gene: 6. The CDR3 bases are TGTGCCAGCAGCCGAGGGACAGTCGAGACCCAGTACTTC. It encodes CASSRGTVETQYF.

There are many counts of this clonotype. The chain links TRBV7-2 to TRBJ1-3; D may be TRBD1 (5 bases). Germline V gene data show CDR1 as SGHTA and CDR2 as FQGNSA. The CDR3 consists of 15 residues. V lost 0 bases, J lost 0 bases, and 6 bases lay in between. The CDR3 DNA is TGTGCCAGCAGCTTAGCGGGGGGCTCTGGAAACACCATATATTTT. The encoded protein is CASSLAGGSGNTIYF. The variable domain in full, completed from reference TRBV7-2 and TRBJ1-3, reads GAGVSQSPSNKVTEKGKDVELRCDPISGHTALYWYRQSLGQGLEFLIYFQGNSAPDKSGLPSDRFSAERTGGSVSTLTIQRTQQEDSAVYLCASSLAGGSGNTIYFGEGSWLTVV.

This clonotype was observed at least ten times. This rearrangement joins TRBV3-1 to TRBJ2-3, with 10 nucleotides matching TRBD1. The CDR3 runs to 17 residues. Trimming removed 0 bases from V and 2 bases from J; junction bases left unmatched: 5. Germline CDR1 LGHDT, CDR2 YNNKEL (reference sequence). CDR3 region: CASSQDPTGGHTDTQYF. DNA of the CDR3: TGTGCCAGCAGCCAAGATCCGACAGGGGGCCACACAGATACGCAGTATTTT.

There are many counts of this clonotype. The rearrangement joins TRBV4-2 to TRBJ2-5, with 12 bases identical to TRBD2. Germline V gene lookup returns CDR1 LGHNA and CDR2 YNFKEQ. CDR3 length: 18 amino acids. V trimming: 0 bases; J trimming: 7 bases; junction bases outside the gene matches: 12. CDR3 DNA: TGTGCCAGCAGCCAAGATCCTCTAGCGGGGGGGCCCAGGGGGACCCAGTACTTC. Translation gives CASSQDPLAGGPRGTQYF.

This clonotype was observed many times. The chain is built from TRBV4-1 and TRBJ2-1; 7 bases match TRBD2. This CDR3 spans 14 amino acids. From germline, CDR1 is MGHRA and CDR2 YSYEKL. V was clipped by 6 bases and J by 4 bases; unmatched bases: 6. The CDR3 here is CASRLAGVYNEQFF. DNA of the CDR3: TGCGCCAGCAGGTTAGCGGGCGTTTACAATGAGCAGTTCTTC.